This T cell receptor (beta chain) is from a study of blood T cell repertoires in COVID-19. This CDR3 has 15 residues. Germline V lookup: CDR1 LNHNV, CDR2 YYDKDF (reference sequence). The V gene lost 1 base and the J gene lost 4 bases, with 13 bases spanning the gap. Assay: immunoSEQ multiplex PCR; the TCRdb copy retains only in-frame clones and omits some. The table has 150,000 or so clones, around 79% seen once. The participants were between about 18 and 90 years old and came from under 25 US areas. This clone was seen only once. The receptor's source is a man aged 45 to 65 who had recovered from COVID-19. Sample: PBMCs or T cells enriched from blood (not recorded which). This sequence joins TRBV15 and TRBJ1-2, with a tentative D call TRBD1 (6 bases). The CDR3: CATSRGQAQSYGYTF. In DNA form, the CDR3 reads TGTGCCACCAGCAGAGGACAGGCCCAATCCTATGGCTACACCTTC.